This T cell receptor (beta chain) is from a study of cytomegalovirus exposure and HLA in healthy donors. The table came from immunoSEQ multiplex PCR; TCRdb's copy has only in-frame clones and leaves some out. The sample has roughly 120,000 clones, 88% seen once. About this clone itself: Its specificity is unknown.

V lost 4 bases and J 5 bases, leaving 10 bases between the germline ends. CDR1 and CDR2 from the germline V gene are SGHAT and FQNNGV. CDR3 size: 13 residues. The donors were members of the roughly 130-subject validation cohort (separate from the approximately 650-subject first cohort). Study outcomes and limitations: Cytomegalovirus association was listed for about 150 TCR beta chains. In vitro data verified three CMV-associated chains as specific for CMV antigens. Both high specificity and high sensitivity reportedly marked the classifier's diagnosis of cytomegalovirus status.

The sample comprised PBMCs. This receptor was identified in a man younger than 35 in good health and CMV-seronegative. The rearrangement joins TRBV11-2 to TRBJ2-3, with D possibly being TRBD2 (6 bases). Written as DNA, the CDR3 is TGTGCCAGCAGCTCCATTAGCGGAGATACGCAGTATTTT. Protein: CASSSISGDTQYF.